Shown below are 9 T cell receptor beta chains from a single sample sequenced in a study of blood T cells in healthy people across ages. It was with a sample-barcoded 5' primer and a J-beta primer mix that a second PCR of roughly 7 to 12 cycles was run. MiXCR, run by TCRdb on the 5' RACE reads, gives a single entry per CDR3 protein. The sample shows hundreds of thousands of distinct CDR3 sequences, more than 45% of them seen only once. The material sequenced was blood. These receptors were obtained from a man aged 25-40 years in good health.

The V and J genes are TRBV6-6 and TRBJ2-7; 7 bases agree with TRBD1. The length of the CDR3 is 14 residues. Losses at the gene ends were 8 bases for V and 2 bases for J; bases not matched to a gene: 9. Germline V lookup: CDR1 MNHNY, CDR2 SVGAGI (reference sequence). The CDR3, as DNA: TGTGCCAGCGAACCGACAGGGTCAGCCTACGAGCAGTACTTC. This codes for CASEPTGSAYEQYF.

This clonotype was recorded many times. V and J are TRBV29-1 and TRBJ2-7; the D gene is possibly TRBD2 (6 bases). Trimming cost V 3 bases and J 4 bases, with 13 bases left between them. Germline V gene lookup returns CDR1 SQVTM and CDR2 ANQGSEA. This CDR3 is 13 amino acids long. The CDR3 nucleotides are TGCAGCGTTGATGGGGGAGGAGGTTACGAGCAGTACTTC. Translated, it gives CSVDGGGGYEQYF.

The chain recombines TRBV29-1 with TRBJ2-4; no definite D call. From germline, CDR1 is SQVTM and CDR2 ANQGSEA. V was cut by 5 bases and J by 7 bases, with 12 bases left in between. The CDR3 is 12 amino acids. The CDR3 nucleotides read TGCAGCGTTCTAGAAACAAGGAACATTCAGTACTTC. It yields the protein CSVLETRNIQYF.

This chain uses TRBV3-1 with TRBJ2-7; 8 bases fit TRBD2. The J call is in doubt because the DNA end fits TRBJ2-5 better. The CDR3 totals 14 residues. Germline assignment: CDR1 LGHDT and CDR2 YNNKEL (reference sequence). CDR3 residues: CASSHRLAGETQYF. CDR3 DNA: TGTGCCAGCAGCCATCGTCTAGCGGGAGAGACCCAGTACTTC.

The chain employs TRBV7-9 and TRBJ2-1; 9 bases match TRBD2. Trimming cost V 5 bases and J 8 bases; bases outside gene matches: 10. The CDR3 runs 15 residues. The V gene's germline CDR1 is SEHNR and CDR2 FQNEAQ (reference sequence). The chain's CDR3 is CASSVGLAPLDEQFF. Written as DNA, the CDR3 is TGTGCCAGCAGCGTCGGACTAGCGCCCTTGGATGAGCAGTTCTTC. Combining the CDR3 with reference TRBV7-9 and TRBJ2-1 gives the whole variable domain DTGVSQNPRHKITKRGQNVTFRCDPISEHNRLYWYRQTLGQGPEFLTYFQNEAQLEKSRLLSDRFSAERPKGSFSTLEIQRTEQGDSAMYLCASSVGLAPLDEQFFGPGTRLTVL.

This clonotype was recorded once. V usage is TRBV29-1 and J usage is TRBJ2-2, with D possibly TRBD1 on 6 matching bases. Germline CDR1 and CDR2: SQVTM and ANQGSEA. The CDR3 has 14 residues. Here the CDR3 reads CSGRDRHGTGELFF. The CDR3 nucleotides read TGCAGTGGACGCGACAGGCATGGCACCGGGGAGCTGTTTTTT.

The CDR3 region has the DNA TGCAGTGCTAGAGAGACCTACACCTTCCCTTCACCCCTCCACTTT. It specifies CSARETYTFPSPLHF. The chain uses TRBV20-1 and TRBJ1-6; unclear D gene. V was pared by 0 bases and J by 9 bases, with 15 bases between. Germline lookup yields CDR1 DFQATT and CDR2 SNEGSKA (reference sequence). The CDR3 sequence is 15 residues long.

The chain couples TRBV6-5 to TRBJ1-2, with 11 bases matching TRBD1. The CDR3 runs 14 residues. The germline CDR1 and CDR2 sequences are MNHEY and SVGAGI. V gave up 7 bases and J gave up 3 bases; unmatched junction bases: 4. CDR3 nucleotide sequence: TGTGCCAGCAAGGGGACAGGGGGGGACTATGGCTACACCTTC. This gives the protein CASKGTGGDYGYTF.

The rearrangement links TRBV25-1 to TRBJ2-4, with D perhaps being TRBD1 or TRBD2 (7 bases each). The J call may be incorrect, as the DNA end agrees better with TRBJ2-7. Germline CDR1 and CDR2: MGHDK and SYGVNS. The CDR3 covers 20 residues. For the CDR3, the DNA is TGTGCCAGCAGTGAGCTTAGGGAGGGTTCCGGGGACAGAGTGATCTACGAGCAGTACTTC. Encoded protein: CASSELREGSGDRVIYEQYF.